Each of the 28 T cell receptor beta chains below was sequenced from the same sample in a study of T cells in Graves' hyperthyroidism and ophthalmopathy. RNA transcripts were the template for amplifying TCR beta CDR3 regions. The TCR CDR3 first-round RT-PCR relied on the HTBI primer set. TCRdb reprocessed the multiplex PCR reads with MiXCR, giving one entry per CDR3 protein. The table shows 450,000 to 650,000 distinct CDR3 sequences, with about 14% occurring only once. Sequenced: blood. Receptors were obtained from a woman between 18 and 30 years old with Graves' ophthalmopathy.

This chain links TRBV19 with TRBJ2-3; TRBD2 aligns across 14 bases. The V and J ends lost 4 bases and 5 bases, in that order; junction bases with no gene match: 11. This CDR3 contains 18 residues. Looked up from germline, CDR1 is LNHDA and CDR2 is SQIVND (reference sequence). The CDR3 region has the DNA TGTGCCAGTAGTACCGGGACTAGCGGGAGTCACTTGAGAGATACGCAGTATTTT. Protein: CASSTGTSGSHLRDTQYF.

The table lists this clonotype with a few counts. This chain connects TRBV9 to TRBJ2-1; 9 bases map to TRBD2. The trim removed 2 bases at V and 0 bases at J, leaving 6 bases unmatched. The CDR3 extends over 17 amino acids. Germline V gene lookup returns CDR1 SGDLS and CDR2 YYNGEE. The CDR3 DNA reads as TGTGCCAGCAGCGTCGGCGGGAGGGTTAGCTCCTACAATGAGCAGTTCTTC. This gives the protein CASSVGGRVSSYNEQFF.

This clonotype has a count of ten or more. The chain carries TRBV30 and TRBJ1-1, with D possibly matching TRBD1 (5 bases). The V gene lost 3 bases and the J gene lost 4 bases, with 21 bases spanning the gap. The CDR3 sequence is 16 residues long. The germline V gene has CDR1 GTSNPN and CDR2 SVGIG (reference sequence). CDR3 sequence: CAWRELWAGGGTEAFF. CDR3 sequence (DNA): TGTGCCTGGAGGGAACTTTGGGCCGGTGGGGGCACTGAAGCTTTCTTT. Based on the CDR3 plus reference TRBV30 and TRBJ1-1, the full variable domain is SQTIHQWPATLVQPVGSPLSLECTVEGTSNPNLYWYRQAAGRGLQLLFYSVGIGQISSEVPQNLSASRPQDRQFILSSKKLLLSDSGFYLCAWRELWAGGGTEAFFGQGTRLTVV.

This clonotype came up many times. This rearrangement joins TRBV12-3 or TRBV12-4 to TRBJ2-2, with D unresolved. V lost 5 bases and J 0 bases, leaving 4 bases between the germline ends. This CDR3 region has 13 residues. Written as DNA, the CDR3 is TGTGCCAGCAGTCGCTCGAACACCGGGGAGCTGTTTTTT. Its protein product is CASSRSNTGELFF.

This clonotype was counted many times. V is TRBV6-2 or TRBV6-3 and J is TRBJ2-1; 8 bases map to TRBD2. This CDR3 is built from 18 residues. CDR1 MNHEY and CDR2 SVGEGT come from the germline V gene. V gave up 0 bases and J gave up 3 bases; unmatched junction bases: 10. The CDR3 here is CASSYSVYGSGIYNEQFF. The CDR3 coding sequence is TGTGCCAGCAGTTACTCCGTGTATGGTAGCGGGATCTACAATGAGCAGTTCTTC.

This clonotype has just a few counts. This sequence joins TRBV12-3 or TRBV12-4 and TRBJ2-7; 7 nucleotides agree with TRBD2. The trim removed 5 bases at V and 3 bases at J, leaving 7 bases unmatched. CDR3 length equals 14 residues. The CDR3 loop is CASSPRASGYEQYF. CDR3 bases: TGTGCCAGCAGTCCCCGAGCTAGCGGCTACGAGCAGTACTTC.

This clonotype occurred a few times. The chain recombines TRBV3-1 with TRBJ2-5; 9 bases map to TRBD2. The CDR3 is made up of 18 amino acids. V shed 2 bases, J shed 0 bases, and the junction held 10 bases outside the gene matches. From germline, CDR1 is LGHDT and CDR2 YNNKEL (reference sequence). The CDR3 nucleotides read TGTGCCAGCAGCCAATCGCCGGCAACTAGCGGGTACCAAGAGACCCAGTACTTC. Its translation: CASSQSPATSGYQETQYF.

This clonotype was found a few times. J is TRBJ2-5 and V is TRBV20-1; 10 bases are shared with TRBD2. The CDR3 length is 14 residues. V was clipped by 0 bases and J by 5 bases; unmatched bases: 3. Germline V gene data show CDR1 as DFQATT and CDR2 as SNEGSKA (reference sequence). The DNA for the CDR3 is TGCAGTGCTAGAGAATCAGCGGGAGGGGAGACCCAGTACTTC. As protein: CSARESAGGETQYF.

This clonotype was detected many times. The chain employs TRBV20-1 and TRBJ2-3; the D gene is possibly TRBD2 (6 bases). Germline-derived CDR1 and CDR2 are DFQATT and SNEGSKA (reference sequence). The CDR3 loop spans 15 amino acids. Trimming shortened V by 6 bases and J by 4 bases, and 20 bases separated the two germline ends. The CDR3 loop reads CSAAQAAGKADTQYF. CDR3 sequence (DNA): TGCAGTGCAGCTCAGGCGGCGGGAAAAGCAGATACGCAGTATTTT.

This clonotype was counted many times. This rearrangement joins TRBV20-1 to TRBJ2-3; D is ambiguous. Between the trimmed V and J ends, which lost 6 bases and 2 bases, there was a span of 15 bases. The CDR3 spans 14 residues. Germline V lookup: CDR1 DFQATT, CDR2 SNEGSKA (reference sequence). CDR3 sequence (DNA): TGCAGTGCCGTCAAATCCGCGTACACAGATACGCAGTATTTT. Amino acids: CSAVKSAYTDTQYF.

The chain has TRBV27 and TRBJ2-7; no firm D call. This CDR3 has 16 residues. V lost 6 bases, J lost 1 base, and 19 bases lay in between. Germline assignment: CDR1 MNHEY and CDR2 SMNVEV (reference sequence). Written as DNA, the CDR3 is TGTGCCAGCAGCCCTTTTGAGCTCCTTCCTTCCTACGAGCAGTACTTC. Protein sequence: CASSPFELLPSYEQYF.

The CDR3 sequence is CASSVGSGGLDEQYF. CDR3 bases: TGTGCCAGCAGCGTAGGATCAGGAGGACTGGACGAGCAGTACTTC. The chain joins TRBV9 to TRBJ2-7; D possibly corresponds to TRBD2 (5 bases). This CDR3 spans 15 amino acids. V gave up 0 bases and J gave up 5 bases, with 15 bases separating them. The germline gives CDR1 SGDLS, CDR2 YYNGEE. Together with reference TRBV9 and TRBJ2-7, the CDR3 gives the full variable domain: DSGVTQTPKHLITATGQRVTLRCSPRSGDLSVYWYQQSLDQGLQFLIQYYNGEERAKGNILERFSAQQFPDLHSELNLSSLELGDSALYFCASSVGSGGLDEQYFGPGTRLTVT.

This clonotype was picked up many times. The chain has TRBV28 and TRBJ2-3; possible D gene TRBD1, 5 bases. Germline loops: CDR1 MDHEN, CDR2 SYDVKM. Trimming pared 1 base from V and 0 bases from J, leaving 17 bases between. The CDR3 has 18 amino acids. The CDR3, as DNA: TGTGCCAGCAGTTTATCAGGGTATGGGGAAACTAGCACAGATACGCAGTATTTT. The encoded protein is CASSLSGYGETSTDTQYF.

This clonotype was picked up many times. In DNA form, the CDR3 reads TGTGCCAGCAGTGGACGTTTGACTCACACTGAAGCTTTCTTT. This encodes CASSGRLTHTEAFF. The chain uses TRBV2 and TRBJ1-1; D unclear. CDR1 and CDR2 from the germline V gene are SNHLY and FYNNEI. There are 14 residues in the CDR3. Trimming pared 4 bases from V and 3 bases from J, leaving 12 bases between.

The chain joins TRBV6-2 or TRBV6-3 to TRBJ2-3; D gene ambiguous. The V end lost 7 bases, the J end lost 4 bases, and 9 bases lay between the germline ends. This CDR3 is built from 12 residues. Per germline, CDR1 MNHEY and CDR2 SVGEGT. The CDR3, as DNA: TGTGCCAGCAAAGGTTCGCCAGATACGCAGTATTTT. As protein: CASKGSPDTQYF.

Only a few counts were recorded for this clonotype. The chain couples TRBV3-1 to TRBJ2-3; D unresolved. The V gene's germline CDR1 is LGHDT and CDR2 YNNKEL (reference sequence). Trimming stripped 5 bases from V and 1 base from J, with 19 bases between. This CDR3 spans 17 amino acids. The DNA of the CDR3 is TGTGCCAGCAGCGATGCAAGTTCCACTGGAGGCACAGATACGCAGTATTTT. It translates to CASSDASSTGGTDTQYF.

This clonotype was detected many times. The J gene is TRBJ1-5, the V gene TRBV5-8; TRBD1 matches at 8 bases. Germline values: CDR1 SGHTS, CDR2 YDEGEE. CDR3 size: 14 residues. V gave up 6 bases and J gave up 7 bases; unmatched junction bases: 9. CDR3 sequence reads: CASTWDRSIQPQHF. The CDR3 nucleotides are TGTGCCAGCACCTGGGACAGGTCAATCCAGCCCCAGCATTTT.

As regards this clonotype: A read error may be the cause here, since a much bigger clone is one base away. The CDR3 region has the DNA TGCAGTGCTGGAGACAGGGGCCCGACAAATACGCAGTATTTT. This encodes CSAGDRGPTNTQYF. V is TRBV20-1 and J is TRBJ2-3; 8 bases align to TRBD1. Germline V lookup: CDR1 DFQATT, CDR2 SNEGSKA (reference sequence). The CDR3 has 14 residues.

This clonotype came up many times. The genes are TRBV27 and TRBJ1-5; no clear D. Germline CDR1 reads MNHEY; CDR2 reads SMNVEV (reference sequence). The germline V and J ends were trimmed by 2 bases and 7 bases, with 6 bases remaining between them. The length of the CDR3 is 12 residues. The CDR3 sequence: CASSLPGQPQHF. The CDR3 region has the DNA TGTGCCAGCAGTTTACCGGGGCAGCCCCAGCATTTT.

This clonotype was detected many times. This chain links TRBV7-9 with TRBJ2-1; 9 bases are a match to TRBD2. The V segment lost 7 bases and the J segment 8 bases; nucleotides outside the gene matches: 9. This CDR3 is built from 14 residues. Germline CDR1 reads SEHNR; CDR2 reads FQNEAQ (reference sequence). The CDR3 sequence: CASTIAGGPHEQFF. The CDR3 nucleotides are TGTGCCAGCACCATCGCGGGAGGGCCTCATGAGCAGTTCTTC. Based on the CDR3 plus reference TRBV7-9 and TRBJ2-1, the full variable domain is DTGVSQNPRHKITKRGQNVTFRCDPISEHNRLYWYRQTLGQGPEFLTYFQNEAQLEKSRLLSDRFSAERPKGSFSTLEIQRTEQGDSAMYLCASTIAGGPHEQFFGPGTRLTVL.

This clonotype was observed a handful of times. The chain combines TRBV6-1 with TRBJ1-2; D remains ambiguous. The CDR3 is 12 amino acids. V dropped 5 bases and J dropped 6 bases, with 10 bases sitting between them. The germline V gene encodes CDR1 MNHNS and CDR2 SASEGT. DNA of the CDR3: TGTGCCAGCAGTTATGGTGACCATGGCTACACCTTC. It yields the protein CASSYGDHGYTF.

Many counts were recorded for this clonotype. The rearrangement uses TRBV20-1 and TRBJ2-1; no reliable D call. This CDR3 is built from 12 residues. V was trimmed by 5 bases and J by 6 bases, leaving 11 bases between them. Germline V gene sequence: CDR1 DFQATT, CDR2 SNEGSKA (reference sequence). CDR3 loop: CSACRLSNEQFF. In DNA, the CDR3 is TGCAGTGCTTGCAGATTAAGCAATGAGCAGTTCTTC.

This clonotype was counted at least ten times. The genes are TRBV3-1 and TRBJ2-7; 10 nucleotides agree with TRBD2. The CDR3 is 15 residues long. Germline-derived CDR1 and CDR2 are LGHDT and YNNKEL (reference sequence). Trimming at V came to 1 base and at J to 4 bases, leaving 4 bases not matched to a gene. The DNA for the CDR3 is TGTGCCAGCAGCCAAGCTAGCGGGAGTAGTTACGAGCAGTACTTC. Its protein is CASSQASGSSYEQYF.

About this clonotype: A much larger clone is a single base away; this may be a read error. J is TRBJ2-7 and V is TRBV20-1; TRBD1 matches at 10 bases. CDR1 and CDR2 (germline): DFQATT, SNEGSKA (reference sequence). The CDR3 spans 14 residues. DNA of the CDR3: TGCAGTGCTAGGGTCCGGGACAGGGGCTACGAGCAGTGCTTC. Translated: CSARVRDRGYEQCF.

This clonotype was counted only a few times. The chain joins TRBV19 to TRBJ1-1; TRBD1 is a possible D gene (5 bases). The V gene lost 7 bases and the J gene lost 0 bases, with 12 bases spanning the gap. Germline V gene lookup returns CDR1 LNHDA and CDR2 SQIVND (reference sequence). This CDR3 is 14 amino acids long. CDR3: CASNRGTVNTEAFF. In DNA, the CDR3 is TGTGCCAGTAACCGAGGGACGGTGAACACTGAAGCTTTCTTT.

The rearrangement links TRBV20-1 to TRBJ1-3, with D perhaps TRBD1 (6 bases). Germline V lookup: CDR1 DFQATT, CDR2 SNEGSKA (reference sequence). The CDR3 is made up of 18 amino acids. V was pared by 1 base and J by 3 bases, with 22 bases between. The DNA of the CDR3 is TGCAGTGCTAGAGGAAATAAACGGGGGGACACCTATGGAAACACCATATATTTT. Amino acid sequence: CSARGNKRGDTYGNTIYF.

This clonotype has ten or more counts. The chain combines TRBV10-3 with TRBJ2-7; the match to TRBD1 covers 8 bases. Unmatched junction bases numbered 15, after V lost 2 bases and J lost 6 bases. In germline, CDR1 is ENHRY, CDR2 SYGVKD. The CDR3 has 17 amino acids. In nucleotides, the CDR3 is TGTGCCATCAGTGAGCCCTCACAGGGGGTTCTGTCGCGCGAGCAGTACTTC. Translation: CAISEPSQGVLSREQYF.

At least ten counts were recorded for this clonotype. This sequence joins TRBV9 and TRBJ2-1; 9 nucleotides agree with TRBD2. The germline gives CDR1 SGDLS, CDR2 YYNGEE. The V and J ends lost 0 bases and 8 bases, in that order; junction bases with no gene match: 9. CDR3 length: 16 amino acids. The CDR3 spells CASSVAGGRAIDEQFF. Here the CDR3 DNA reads TGTGCCAGCAGCGTAGCAGGCGGGAGGGCCATCGATGAGCAGTTCTTC.